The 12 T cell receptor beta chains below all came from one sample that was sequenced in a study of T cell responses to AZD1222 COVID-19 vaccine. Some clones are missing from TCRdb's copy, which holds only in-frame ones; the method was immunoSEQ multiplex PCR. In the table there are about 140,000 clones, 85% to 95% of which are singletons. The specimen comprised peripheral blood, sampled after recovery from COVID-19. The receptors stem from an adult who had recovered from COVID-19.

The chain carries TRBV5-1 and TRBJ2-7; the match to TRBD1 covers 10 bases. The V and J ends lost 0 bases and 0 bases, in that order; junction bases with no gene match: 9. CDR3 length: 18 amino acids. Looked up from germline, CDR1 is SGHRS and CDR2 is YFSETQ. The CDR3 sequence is CASSLGVTGGLLSYEQYF. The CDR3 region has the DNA TGCGCCAGCAGCTTGGGGGTGACAGGGGGCCTACTCTCCTACGAGCAGTACTTC.

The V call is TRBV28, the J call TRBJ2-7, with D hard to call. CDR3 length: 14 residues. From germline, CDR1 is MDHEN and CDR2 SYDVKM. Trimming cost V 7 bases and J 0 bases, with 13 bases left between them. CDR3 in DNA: TGTGCCAGCAAACCTGACGGATACTCCTACGAGCAGTACTTC. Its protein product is CASKPDGYSYEQYF.

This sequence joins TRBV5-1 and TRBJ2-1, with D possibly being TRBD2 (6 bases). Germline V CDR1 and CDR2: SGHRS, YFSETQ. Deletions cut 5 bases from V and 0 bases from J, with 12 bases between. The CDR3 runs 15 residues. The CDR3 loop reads CASRGTSRSYNEQFF. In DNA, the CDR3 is TGCGCCAGCAGGGGGACTTCCCGCTCCTACAATGAGCAGTTCTTC.

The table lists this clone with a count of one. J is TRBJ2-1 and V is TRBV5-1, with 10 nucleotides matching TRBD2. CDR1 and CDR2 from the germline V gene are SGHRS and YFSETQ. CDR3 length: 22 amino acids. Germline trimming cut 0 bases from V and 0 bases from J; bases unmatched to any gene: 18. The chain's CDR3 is CASSLGQRPGTSDPRSYNEQFF. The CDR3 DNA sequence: TGCGCCAGCAGCTTGGGGCAACGCCCCGGGACTAGCGACCCCCGCTCCTACAATGAGCAGTTCTTC.

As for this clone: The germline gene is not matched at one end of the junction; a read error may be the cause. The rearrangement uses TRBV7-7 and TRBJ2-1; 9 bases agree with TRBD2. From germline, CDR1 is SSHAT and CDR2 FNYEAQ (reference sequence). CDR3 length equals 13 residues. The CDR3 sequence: CASSLVAGDEQFF. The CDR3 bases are TGTGCTAGCAGCTTAGTAGCGGGAGATGAGCAGTTCTTC.

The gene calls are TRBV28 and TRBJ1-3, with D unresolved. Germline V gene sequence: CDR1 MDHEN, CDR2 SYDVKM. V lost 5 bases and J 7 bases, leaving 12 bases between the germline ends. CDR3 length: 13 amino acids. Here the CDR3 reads CASSQDGVNTIYF. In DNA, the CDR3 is TGTGCCAGCAGTCAGGACGGAGTTAACACCATATATTTT.

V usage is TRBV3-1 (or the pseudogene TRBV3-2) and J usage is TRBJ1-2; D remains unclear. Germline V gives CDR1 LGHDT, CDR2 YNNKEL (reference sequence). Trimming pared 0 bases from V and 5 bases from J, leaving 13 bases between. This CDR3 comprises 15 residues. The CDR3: CASSQDGQLRYGYTF. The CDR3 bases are TGTGCCAGCAGCCAAGACGGGCAACTCCGTTATGGCTACACCTTC.

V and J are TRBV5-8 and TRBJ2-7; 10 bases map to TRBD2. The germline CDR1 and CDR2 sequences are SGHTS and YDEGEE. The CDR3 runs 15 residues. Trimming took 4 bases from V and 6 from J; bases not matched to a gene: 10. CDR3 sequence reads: CASSPLAGVFREQYF. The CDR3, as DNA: TGTGCCAGCAGCCCTCTAGCGGGAGTTTTTCGCGAGCAGTACTTC.

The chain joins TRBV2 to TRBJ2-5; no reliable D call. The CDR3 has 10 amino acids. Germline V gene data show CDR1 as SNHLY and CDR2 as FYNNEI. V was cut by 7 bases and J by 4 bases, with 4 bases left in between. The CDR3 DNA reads TGTGCCAGCAAACTAGAGACCCAGTACTTC. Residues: CASKLETQYF.

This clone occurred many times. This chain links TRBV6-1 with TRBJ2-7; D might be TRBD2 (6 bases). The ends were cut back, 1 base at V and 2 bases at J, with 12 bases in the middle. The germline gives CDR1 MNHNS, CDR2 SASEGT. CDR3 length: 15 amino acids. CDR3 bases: TGTGCCAGCAGTGAAGGGGGGGAAGGAGCCTACGAGCAGTACTTC. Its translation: CASSEGGEGAYEQYF.

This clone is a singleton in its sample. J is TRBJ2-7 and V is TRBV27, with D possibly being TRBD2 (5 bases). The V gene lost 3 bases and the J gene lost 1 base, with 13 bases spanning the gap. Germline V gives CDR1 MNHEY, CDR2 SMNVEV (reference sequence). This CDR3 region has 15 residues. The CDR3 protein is CASSLVGVRSYEQYF. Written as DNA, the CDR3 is TGTGCCAGCAGTTTGGTGGGAGTGAGGTCCTACGAGCAGTACTTC.

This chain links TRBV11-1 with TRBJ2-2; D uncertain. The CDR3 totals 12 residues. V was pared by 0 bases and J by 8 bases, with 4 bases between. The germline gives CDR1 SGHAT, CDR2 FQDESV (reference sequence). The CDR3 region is CASSLAIGELFF. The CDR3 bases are TGTGCCAGCAGCTTAGCGATTGGGGAGCTGTTTTTT.